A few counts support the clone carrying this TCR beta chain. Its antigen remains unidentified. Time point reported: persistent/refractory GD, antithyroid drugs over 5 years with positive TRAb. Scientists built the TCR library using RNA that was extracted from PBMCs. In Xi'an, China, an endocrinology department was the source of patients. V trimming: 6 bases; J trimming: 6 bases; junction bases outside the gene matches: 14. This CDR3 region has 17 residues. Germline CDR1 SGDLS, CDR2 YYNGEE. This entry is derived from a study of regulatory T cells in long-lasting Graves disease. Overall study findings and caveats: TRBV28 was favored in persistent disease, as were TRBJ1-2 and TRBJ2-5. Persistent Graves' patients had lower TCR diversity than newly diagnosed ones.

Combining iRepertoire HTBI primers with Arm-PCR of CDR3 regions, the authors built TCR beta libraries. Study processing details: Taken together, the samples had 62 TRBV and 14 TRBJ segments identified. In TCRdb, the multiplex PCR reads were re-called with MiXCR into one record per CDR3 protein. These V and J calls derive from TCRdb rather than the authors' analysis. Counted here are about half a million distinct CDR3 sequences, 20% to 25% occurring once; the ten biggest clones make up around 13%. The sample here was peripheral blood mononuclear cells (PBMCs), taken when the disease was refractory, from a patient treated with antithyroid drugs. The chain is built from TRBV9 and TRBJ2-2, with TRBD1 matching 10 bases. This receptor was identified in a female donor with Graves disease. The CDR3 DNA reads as TGTGCCAGCAACTCCATAGTGGGGACAGGGGTTCCCGGGGAGCTGTTTTTT. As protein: CASNSIVGTGVPGELFF.